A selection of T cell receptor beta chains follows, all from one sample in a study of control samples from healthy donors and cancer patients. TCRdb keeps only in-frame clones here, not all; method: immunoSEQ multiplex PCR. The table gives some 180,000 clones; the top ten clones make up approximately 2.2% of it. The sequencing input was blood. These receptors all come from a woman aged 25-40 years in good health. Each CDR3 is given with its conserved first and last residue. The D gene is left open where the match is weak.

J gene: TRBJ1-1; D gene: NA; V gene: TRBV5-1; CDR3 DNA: TGCGCCAGCAGCTCATCCGGGACCCTAGGCACTGAAGCTTTCTTT; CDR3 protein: CASSSSGTLGTEAFF
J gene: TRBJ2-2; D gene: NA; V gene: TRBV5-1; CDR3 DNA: TGCGCCAGCAGCTTGTTGGCAGGATACACCGGGGAGCTGTTTTTT; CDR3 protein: CASSLLAGYTGELFF
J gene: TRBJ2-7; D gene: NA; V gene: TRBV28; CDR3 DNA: TGTGCCTCCCCCGGCTACGAGCAGTACTTC; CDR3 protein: CASPGYEQYF
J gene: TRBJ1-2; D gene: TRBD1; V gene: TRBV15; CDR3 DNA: TGTGCCACCAGCAGAGCGGACAGGGAAGCTAACTATGGCTACACCTTC; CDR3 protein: CATSRADREANYGYTF
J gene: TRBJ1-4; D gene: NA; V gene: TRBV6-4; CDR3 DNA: TGTGCCAGCAGTGACGGGGCGAGGGCTAATGAAAAACTGTTTTTT; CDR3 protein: CASSDGARANEKLFF
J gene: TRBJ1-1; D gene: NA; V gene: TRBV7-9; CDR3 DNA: TGTGCCAGCAGCTTAGGACATAACCCGGGGGCTTTCTTT; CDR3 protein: CASSLGHNPGAFF
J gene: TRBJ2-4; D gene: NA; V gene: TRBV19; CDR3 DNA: TGTGCCAGTAGCCTACCCCCTCGGAGGGACATTGTAGCCAAAAACATTCAGTACTTC; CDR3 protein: CASSLPPRRDIVAKNIQYF
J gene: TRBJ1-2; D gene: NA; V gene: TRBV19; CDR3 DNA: TGTGCCAGTAGTATTGGGCCCGGTAGTTACTATGGCTACACCTTC; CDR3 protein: CASSIGPGSYYGYTF
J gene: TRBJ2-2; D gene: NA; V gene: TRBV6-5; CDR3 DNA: TGTGCCAGCCAGGCGGGCACAAACACCGGGGAGCTGTTTTTT; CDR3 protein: CASQAGTNTGELFF
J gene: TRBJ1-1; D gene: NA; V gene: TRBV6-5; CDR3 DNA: TGTGCCAGCAGCCCCCAACAAATCACTGAAGCTTTCTTT; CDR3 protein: CASSPQQITEAFF
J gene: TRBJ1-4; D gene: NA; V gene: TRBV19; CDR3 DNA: TGTGCCAGTAGTCACCCGGAGAGGCCGTATAATGAAAAACTGTTTTTT; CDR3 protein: CASSHPERPYNEKLFF
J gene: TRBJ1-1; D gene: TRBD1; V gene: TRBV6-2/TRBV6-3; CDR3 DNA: TGTGCCAGCAGTTACTCGACTGGGGTGGGACAGGGGGCCTGGAACACTGAAGCTTTCTTT; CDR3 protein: CASSYSTGVGQGAWNTEAFF
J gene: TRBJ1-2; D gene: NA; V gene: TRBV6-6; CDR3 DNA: TGTGCCACCCCAGGGCCTAACTATGGCTACACCTTC; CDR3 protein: CATPGPNYGYTF
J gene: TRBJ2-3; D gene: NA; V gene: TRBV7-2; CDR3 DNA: TGTGCCAGCAGCTTATCTCGCGGGGTCACAGATACGCAGTATTTT; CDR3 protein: CASSLSRGVTDTQYF
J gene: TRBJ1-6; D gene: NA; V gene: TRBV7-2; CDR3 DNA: TGTGCCAGCAGAGAAGGACAGATGGTTTGGGGTTCACCCCTCCACTTT; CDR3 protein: CASREGQMVWGSPLHF
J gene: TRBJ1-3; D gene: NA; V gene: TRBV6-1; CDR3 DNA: TGTGCCAGCAGTGAAGGGCACTCTGGAAACACCATATATTTT; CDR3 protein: CASSEGHSGNTIYF
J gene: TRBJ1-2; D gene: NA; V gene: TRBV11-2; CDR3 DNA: TGTGCCAGCAGCTTAGCAGCCCCCGGACGGCTAGGGAATTATGGCTACACCTTC; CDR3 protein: CASSLAAPGRLGNYGYTF
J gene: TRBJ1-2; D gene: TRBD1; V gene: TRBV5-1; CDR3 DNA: TGCGCCAGCAGCTTGTCCGGGACAGGGAATGGCTACACCTTC; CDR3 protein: CASSLSGTGNGYTF
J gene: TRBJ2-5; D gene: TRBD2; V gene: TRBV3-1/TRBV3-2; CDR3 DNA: TGTGCCAGCAGCCACCGCGGACTAGCGGGGAGACAAGAGACCCAGTACTTC; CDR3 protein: CASSHRGLAGRQETQYF
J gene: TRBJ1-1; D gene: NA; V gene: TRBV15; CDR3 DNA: TGTGCCACCAGCAGAGATCTTACGCGGGGGATGGCCATGAACACTGAAGCTTTCTTT; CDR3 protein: CATSRDLTRGMAMNTEAFF
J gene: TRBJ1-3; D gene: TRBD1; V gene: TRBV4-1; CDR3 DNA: TGCGCCAGCAGCCAAGAGACAGGGCCTACTGGAAACACCATATATTTT; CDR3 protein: CASSQETGPTGNTIYF
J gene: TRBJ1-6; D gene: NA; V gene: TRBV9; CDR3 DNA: TGTGCCAGCAGCGTAGCCAGGGCTAGGGATTCACCCCTCCACTTT; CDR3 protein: CASSVARARDSPLHF
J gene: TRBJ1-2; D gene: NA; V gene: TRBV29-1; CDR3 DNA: TGCAGCGTCGATTTCGAACAGCTTAACTATGGCTACACCTTC; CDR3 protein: CSVDFEQLNYGYTF
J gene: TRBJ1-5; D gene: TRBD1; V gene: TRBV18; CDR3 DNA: TGTGCCAGCTCACTTGATAGGACAGGGGTCGGGGGCAATCAGCCCCAGCATTTT; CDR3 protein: CASSLDRTGVGGNQPQHF
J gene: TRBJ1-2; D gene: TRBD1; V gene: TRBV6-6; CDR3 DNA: TGTGCCAGCAGTTACGGATCAGGGGGCGCTGGCTACACCTTC; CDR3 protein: CASSYGSGGAGYTF
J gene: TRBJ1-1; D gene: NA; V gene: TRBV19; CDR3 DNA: TGTGCCAGTAGTCTCCACAGAACTCTGAACACTGAAGCTTTCTTT; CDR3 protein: CASSLHRTLNTEAFF
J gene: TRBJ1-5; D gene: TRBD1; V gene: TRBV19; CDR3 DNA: TGTGCCAGTGGGGGGACAGGTCGTAGCAATCAGCCCCAGCATTTT; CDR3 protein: CASGGTGRSNQPQHF
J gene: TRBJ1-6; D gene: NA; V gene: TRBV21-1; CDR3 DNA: TGTGCCAGCAGCAGAAGCCGGTTGTATGATCGGACAGGATTGATGCCCCTCCACTTT; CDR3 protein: CASSRSRLYDRTGLMPLHF
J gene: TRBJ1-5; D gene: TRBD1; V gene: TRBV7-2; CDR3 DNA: TGTGCCAGCAGTGGACAGGGCCGGAATCAGCCCCAGCATTTT; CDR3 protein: CASSGQGRNQPQHF
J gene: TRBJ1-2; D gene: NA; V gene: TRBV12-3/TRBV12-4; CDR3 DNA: TGTGCCAGCAGTTTACTCGGGTACTATGGCTACACCTTC; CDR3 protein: CASSLLGYYGYTF
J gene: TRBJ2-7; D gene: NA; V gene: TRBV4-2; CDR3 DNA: TGTGCCAGCAGCCTCAGGGGGGGTACCGACGAGCAGTACTTC; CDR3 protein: CASSLRGGTDEQYF
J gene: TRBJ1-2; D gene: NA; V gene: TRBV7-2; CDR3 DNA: TGTGCCAGCAGCTTAACCTGGAGCGTTAACTATGGCTACACCTTC; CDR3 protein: CASSLTWSVNYGYTF
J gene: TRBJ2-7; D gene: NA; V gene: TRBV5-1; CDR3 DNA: TGCGCCAGCAGCTCGTCGACAGGATACGAGCAGTACTTC; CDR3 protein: CASSSSTGYEQYF
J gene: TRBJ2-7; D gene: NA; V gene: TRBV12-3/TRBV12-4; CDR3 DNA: TGTGCCAGCAGTCAACGTCGGGCAGACCAGCAGTACTTC; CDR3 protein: CASSQRRADQQYF
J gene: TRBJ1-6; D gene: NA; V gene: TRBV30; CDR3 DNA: TGTGCCTGGAATACAGGGAGTGATCGACCCCTCCACTTT; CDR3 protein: CAWNTGSDRPLHF
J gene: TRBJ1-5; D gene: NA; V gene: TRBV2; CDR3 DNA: TGTGCCAGCCTAAGGGACATCCTTAGCAATCAGCCCCAGCATTTT; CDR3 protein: CASLRDILSNQPQHF
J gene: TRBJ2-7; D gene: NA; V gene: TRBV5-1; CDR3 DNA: TGCGCCAGCAGCTTGGCGGGGTCCTCCTACGAGCAGTACTTC; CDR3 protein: CASSLAGSSYEQYF
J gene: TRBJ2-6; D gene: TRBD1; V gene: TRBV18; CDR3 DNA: TGTGCCAGCTCCTTACAACAGGGGAAGGGGGCCAACGTCCTGACTTTC; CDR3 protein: CASSLQQGKGANVLTF
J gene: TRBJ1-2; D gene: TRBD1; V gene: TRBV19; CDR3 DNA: TGTGCCAGTAGTTGGGGCGGCAGGGGGGACTATGGCTACACCTTC; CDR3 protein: CASSWGGRGDYGYTF
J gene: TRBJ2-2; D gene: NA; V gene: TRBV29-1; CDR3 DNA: TGCAGCGTCTCGGCCACCGGGGAGCTGTTTTTT; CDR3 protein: CSVSATGELFF
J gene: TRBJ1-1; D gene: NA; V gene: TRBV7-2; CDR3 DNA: TGTGCCTCCAAAATTGGGGACACTGAAGCTTTCTTT; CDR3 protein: CASKIGDTEAFF
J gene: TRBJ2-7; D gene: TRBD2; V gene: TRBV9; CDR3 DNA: TGTGCCAGCAGCGTAGTACCTAGCGGGGGCCTCTACGAGCAGTACTTC; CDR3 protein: CASSVVPSGGLYEQYF
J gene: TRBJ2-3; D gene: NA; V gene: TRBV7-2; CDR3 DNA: TGTGCCAGCAGCTCTTGGGTAGATACGCAGTATTTT; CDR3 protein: CASSSWVDTQYF
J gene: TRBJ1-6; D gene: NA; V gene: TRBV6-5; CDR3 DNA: TGTGCCAGCAGCCCCGGAGGGACGGTTAATTCACCCCTCCACTTT; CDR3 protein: CASSPGGTVNSPLHF
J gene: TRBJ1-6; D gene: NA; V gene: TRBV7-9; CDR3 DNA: TGTGCCAGCAGCTTTGGATCTGGGGCCGGTAATTCACCCCTCCACTTT; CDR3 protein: CASSFGSGAGNSPLHF
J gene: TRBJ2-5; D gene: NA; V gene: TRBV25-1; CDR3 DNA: TGTGCCAGCAGTGAATATTCGGGGATCCAAGAGACCCAGTACTTC; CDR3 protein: CASSEYSGIQETQYF
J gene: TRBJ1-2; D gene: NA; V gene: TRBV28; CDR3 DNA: TGTGCCAGCAGTTTTAGTTCAACAGGGATGAAGAACTATGGCTACACCTTC; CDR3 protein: CASSFSSTGMKNYGYTF
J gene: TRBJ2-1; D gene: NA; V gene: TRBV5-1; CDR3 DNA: TGCGCCAGCAGCTTGACTACCGGGCCTCGGGGCGATGAGCAGTTCTTC; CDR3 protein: CASSLTTGPRGDEQFF
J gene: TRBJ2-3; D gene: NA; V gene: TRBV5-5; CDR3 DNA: TGTGCCAGCACTCTGGGGTATGCTACAGCAGATACGCAGTATTTT; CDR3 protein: CASTLGYATADTQYF
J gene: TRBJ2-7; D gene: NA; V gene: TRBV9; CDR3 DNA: TGTGCCAGCAGCGTAGCCCCTGGGGGTGCCTACGAGCAGTACTTC; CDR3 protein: CASSVAPGGAYEQYF
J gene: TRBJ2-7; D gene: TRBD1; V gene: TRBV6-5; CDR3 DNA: TGTGCCAGCAGGAAGGGGACAGGGTGGTCCTACGAGCAGTACTTC; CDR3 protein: CASRKGTGWSYEQYF
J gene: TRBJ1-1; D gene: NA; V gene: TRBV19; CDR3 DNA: TGTGCCAGTAGTATAGATCCTGGGCCTACGAACACTGAAGCTTTCTTT; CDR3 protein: CASSIDPGPTNTEAFF
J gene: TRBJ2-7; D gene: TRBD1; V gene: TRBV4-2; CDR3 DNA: TGTGCCAGCAGCCAAATGGGACAGTCCTACGAGCAGTACTTC; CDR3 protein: CASSQMGQSYEQYF
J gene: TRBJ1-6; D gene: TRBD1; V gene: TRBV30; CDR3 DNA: TGTGCCTGGAGGCAGGACAGGGGGTTTGATTCACCCCTCCACTTT; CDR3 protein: CAWRQDRGFDSPLHF
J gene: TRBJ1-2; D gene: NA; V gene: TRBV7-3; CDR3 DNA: TGTGCCAGCAGCTTAAGGTTGGGCGAGGGCTACACCTTC; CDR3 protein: CASSLRLGEGYTF
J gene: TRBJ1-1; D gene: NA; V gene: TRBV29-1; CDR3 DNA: TGCAGCGTTGAAAGGGTCGAAAACACTGAAGCTTTCTTT; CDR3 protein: CSVERVENTEAFF
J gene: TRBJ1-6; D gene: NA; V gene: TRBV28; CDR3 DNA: TGTGCCAGCAGTCCCTCCGGAAGACCACAAGTTAATTCACCCCTCCACTTT; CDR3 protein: CASSPSGRPQVNSPLHF